A single sample gave rise to the 24 T cell receptor beta chains below, sequenced in a study of blood T cells in healthy people across ages (dated by TCRdb to 2014 to 2015). The method behind the library was 5' RACE. Sequencing instrument: Illumina HiSeq 2500. A second PCR of roughly 6 to 11 cycles was run with a J-beta primer mix and a sample-barcoded 5' primer. The raw public reads went through TCRdb reprocessing: fastp at Q25, MiXCR clone calling, in-frame beta chains kept. Each CDR3 protein appears once, grouped with its most common genes and DNA. This sample gives 1.5 million to 2 million distinct CDR3 sequences in total; roughly 49% of them show up just once. Clones ranked in the top ten supply over 2% of the sample. The source material was blood. These receptors originate from a woman in her thirties or forties in good health.

This chain links TRBV29-1 with TRBJ1-2, with 9 bases fitting TRBD1. Germline V gives CDR1 SQVTM, CDR2 ANQGSEA. CDR3 length equals 16 residues. Germline trimming cut 2 bases from V and 4 bases from J; bases unmatched to any gene: 11. This CDR3 is CSVEIPSDRGVYGYTF. CDR3 in DNA: TGCAGCGTTGAAATCCCCTCGGACAGGGGAGTCTATGGCTACACCTTC.

V and J are TRBV7-9 and TRBJ2-7, with 9 positions matching TRBD2. The end of the DNA is better explained by TRBJ2-5, so the J call may be wrong. The CDR3 consists of 17 residues. Per germline, CDR1 SEHNR and CDR2 FQNEAQ (reference sequence). The CDR3 is CASSLLVGLAGQETQYF. In nucleotides, the CDR3 is TGTGCCAGCAGCTTATTGGTGGGCCTAGCGGGACAAGAGACCCAGTACTTC.

This chain uses TRBV18 with TRBJ2-5; TRBD1 aligns across 9 bases. This CDR3 region has 15 residues. V shed 8 bases and J 2 bases; nucleotides not matched to a gene: 9. Per the germline V gene, CDR1 is KGHSH and CDR2 is LQKENI. CDR3 loop: CASPARTGAQETQYF. The DNA of the CDR3 is TGTGCCAGCCCCGCGCGGACAGGGGCTCAAGAGACCCAGTACTTC.

Here the CDR3 DNA reads TGTGCCAGCAGTTACTCGAGGTACAATCGAATAAACAATGAGCAGTTCTTC. Translation gives CASSYSRYNRINNEQFF. This chain links TRBV6-5 with TRBJ2-1; D is unresolved. With 0 bases removed from V and 5 bases from J, the gap between germline ends came to 17 bases. This CDR3 is built from 17 residues. Germline V gene sequence: CDR1 MNHEY, CDR2 SVGAGI.

In its sample, this clonotype was seen a few times. The chain carries TRBV12-3 or TRBV12-4 and TRBJ2-5, with 8 bases matching TRBD1. The CDR3 contains 12 residues. The J segment lost 9 bases and the V segment lost 6 bases, leaving 6 bases of the junction unmatched. The CDR3 is CASRGDRRAQYF. The CDR3 DNA follows: TGTGCCAGCAGGGGGGACAGGAGGGCCCAGTACTTC.

This clonotype was seen more than once but under ten times. The V gene is TRBV7-9, the J gene TRBJ2-7, with TRBD2 identical over 7 bases. J lost 5 bases, V lost 1 base, and 5 bases had no gene match. The CDR3 covers 14 residues. Per germline, CDR1 SEHNR and CDR2 FQNEAQ (reference sequence). This chain's CDR3 is CASSLVGGSNEQYF. The CDR3 DNA reads TGTGCCAGCAGCTTAGTAGGCGGGAGCAACGAGCAGTACTTC.

The chain uses TRBV6-2 or TRBV6-3 and TRBJ2-3; D gene uncertain. With 1 base removed from V and 1 base from J, the gap between germline ends came to 6 bases. The CDR3 is 14 amino acids. Germline lookup yields CDR1 MNHEY and CDR2 SVGEGT. The DNA of the CDR3 is TGTGCCAGCAGTTACTACGCGGGCACAGATACGCAGTATTTT. Its protein product is CASSYYAGTDTQYF.

In the case of this clonotype: Compared with germline, one end of the junction differs, possibly owing to a read error. J is TRBJ2-4 and V is TRBV9; a weak D match, TRBD2 (5 bases). The V gene's germline CDR1 is SGDLS and CDR2 YYNGEE. This CDR3 is 15 amino acids long. The CDR3: CASSVGSSYKNSQYF. The CDR3 nucleotides read TGTGCCAGCAGCGTGGGCTCTAGCTATAAAAACAGTCAGTACTTC.

This chain joins TRBV4-3 and TRBJ2-5; D is perhaps TRBD1 (6 bases). Looked up from germline, CDR1 is LGHNA and CDR2 is YSLEER. The length of the CDR3 is 15 residues. V was cut by 0 bases and J by 7 bases, with 15 bases left in between. CDR3 DNA: TGCGCCAGCAGCCAAGATCTGATGGGGGCAGGGACCCAGTACTTC. Its protein product is CASSQDLMGAGTQYF.

This clonotype was found a few times. The rearrangement links TRBV10-1 to TRBJ2-7; D gene ambiguous. V dropped 7 bases and J dropped 6 bases, with 16 bases sitting between them. The length of the CDR3 is 13 residues. CDR1 and CDR2 (germline): WNHNN, SYGVQD (reference sequence). DNA of the CDR3: TGCGCCAGCAAAGGAAATTCACGGGTCGAGCAGTACTTC. Protein product: CASKGNSRVEQYF.

This clonotype was observed many times. The chain is built from TRBV29-1 and TRBJ2-7, with TRBD2 identical over 11 bases. Germline V CDR1 and CDR2: SQVTM, ANQGSEA. V shed 6 bases, J shed 0 bases, and the junction held 10 bases outside the gene matches. This CDR3 is built from 16 residues. As DNA, the CDR3 is TGCAGCGTGATCGGACTAGCGGGTGCTAGCTCCTACGAGCAGTACTTC. It codes for CSVIGLAGASSYEQYF.

A word on this clonotype: Sequence at one end of the junction differs from germline and may be a read error. The chain links TRBV10-3 to TRBJ2-5; TRBD1 matches at 7 bases. Germline lookup yields CDR1 ENHRY and CDR2 SYGVKD. CDR3 size: 13 residues. Here the CDR3 reads CASSTTGVGEQYF. The CDR3 DNA sequence: TGTGCCAGCAGTACTACAGGGGTCGGAGAGCAGTACTTC.

This clonotype was seen only a few times. This sequence joins TRBV18 and TRBJ2-7; 7 bases are a match to TRBD1. Germline V lookup: CDR1 KGHSH, CDR2 LQKENI. V lost 2 bases, J lost 5 bases, and 6 bases stayed unmatched. This CDR3 has 14 amino acids. The CDR3 bases are TGTGCCAGCTCACCAAGGCAGGGGGACCACGAGCAGTACTTC. Translating it yields CASSPRQGDHEQYF.

The rearrangement uses TRBV6-1 and TRBJ2-6; 7 positions agree with TRBD1. CDR3 size: 17 residues. CDR1 MNHNS and CDR2 SASEGT come from the germline V gene. Trimming removed 4 bases from V and 2 bases from J; junction bases left unmatched: 8. For the CDR3, the DNA is TGTGCCAGCAGTGCGAGATCAGGACAGGCTGGGGCCAACGTCCTGACTTTC. Amino acid sequence: CASSARSGQAGANVLTF.

This clonotype was detected only a few times. The chain is built from TRBV7-2 and TRBJ2-5; 9 bases agree with TRBD1. The DNA end is more similar to TRBJ2-7, so the J call may be wrong. The CDR3 loop spans 16 amino acids. The germline CDR1 and CDR2 sequences are SGHTA and FQGNSA. CDR3 in DNA: TGTGCCAGCAGCTTAAGGGAGAGGACAGGGGTGAACGAGCAGTACTTC. It is translated as CASSLRERTGVNEQYF.

V gene TRBV12-3 or TRBV12-4 combines with J gene TRBJ2-5; no clear D gene. The CDR3 has 14 residues. V gave up 6 bases and J gave up 4 bases, with 15 bases separating them. CDR3 sequence (DNA): TGTGCCAGCAGCCCCTTGGTACCCGGAGAGACCCAGTACTTC. Its translation is CASSPLVPGETQYF.

In its sample, this clonotype was seen a few times. The genes are TRBV4-1 and TRBJ2-7, with no clear D. Germline lookup yields CDR1 MGHRA and CDR2 YSYEKL. This CDR3 is built from 15 residues. Trimming shortened V by 4 bases and J by 7 bases, and 20 bases separated the two germline ends. The CDR3 sequence is CASSPSFRSFEEQYF. CDR3 coding DNA: TGCGCCAGCAGCCCCTCCTTTCGCAGTTTCGAGGAGCAGTACTTC.

V is TRBV20-1 and J is TRBJ1-2; tentatively, D is TRBD1 (6 bases). Trimming cost V 2 bases and J 4 bases, with 17 bases left between them. The CDR3 has 15 residues. Germline assignment: CDR1 DFQATT and CDR2 SNEGSKA (reference sequence). As DNA, the CDR3 is TGCAGTGCTAGAACTCCTAGGACAGTCCTCTATGGCTACACCTTC. It codes for CSARTPRTVLYGYTF.

This clonotype was observed a few times. The J gene is TRBJ2-3, the V gene TRBV5-5; D might be TRBD1 (6 bases). The CDR3 runs to 14 residues. The V end was cut by 4 bases, the J end by 5 bases, with 14 bases between. Germline CDR1 SGHKS, CDR2 YYEKEE (reference sequence). The CDR3 is CASSIDRYQDTQYF. DNA of the CDR3: TGTGCCAGCAGCATAGACAGGTACCAAGATACGCAGTATTTT.

This clonotype was observed a few times. This chain joins TRBV7-2 and TRBJ1-2; D might be TRBD1 (6 bases). V was cut by 3 bases and J by 2 bases, with 19 bases left in between. Germline values: CDR1 SGHTA, CDR2 FQGNSA. This CDR3 contains 17 residues. The CDR3 DNA is TGTGCCAGCAGCTTCAGTGCGTGGGGAGGGACAAACTATGGCTACACCTTC. Encoded protein: CASSFSAWGGTNYGYTF.

The CDR3 loop reads CAIRAGGTTSPLHF. The CDR3 bases are TGTGCCATCAGGGCCGGCGGGACGACTTCACCCCTCCACTTT. The chain is built from TRBV10-3 and TRBJ1-6; perhaps TRBD1 as D (5 bases). Trimming pared 6 bases from V and 9 bases from J, leaving 15 bases between. Germline V gene sequence: CDR1 ENHRY, CDR2 SYGVKD. The CDR3 consists of 14 residues.

With respect to this clonotype: Since the CDR3 does not end with the conserved phenylalanine or tryptophan, this likely comes from a read error. CDR3 bases: TGTGCCAGCAGTCGCCGACTAGCGGGGGATGAAGAGACCCAGTACTTG. Its protein is CASSRRLAGDEETQYL. V is TRBV2 and J is TRBJ2-7; 12 nucleotides agree with TRBD2. The J call may be faulty, since TRBJ2-5 better matches the DNA end. Per the germline V gene, CDR1 is SNHLY and CDR2 is FYNNEI. This CDR3 has 16 amino acids.

This clonotype was observed a single time. V usage is TRBV29-1 and J usage is TRBJ2-1; tentative D call: TRBD2 (6 bases). Looked up from germline, CDR1 is SQVTM and CDR2 is ANQGSEA. The V end lost 7 bases, the J end lost 13 bases, and 23 bases lay between the germline ends. The CDR3 extends over 13 amino acids. Here the CDR3 reads CSAAPGVEETQFF. In DNA form, the CDR3 reads TGCAGCGCCGCCCCGGGGGTTGAAGAGACCCAGTTCTTC.

The chain combines TRBV24-1 with TRBJ2-5, with D uncertain. Germline loops: CDR1 KGHDR, CDR2 SFDVKD. The CDR3 extends over 13 amino acids. V was pared by 5 bases and J by 1 base, with 7 bases between. In DNA, the CDR3 is TGTGCCACCAGTGCGACGGTCCAAGAGACCCAGTACTTC. It specifies CATSATVQETQYF.